The 27 T cell receptor beta chains below come from one sample, sequenced in a study of blood T cell repertoires in COVID-19. Clones were read by immunoSEQ multiplex PCR, and TCRdb kept only the in-frame ones, dropping some. Here the sample spans fewer than 150,000 clones, 84% being singletons. The specimen was peripheral blood. The source of these receptors is a woman older than 75 in a cohort sampled during active or convalescent COVID-19.

The chain links TRBV6-5 to TRBJ2-3; 8 positions match TRBD1. This CDR3 comprises 15 residues. The J segment lost 3 bases and the V segment lost 7 bases, leaving 9 bases of the junction unmatched. The germline gives CDR1 MNHEY, CDR2 SVGAGI. The CDR3 region is CASTNDRGGTDTQYF. In nucleotides, the CDR3 is TGTGCCAGCACTAACGACAGGGGAGGTACAGATACGCAGTATTTT.

The chain links TRBV9 to TRBJ1-6, with 9 nucleotides matching TRBD1. This CDR3 is built from 15 residues. J was trimmed by 10 bases and V by 6 bases; bases with no gene match: 11. Germline-derived CDR1 and CDR2 are SGDLS and YYNGEE. CDR3: CASTLGQGAQSPLHF. In DNA, the CDR3 is TGTGCCAGCACCCTGGGACAGGGCGCACAGTCACCCCTCCACTTT.

The chain joins TRBV6-6 to TRBJ1-2; 7 bases line up with TRBD1. Germline loops: CDR1 MNHNY, CDR2 SVGAGI (reference sequence). The V and J ends lost 7 bases and 1 base, in that order; junction bases with no gene match: 6. The CDR3 spans 14 residues. The CDR3, as DNA: TGTGCCAGCACAGGGACAGAAAATAACTATGGCTACACCTTC. Translation gives CASTGTENNYGYTF.

The J gene is TRBJ2-2, the V gene TRBV9; TRBD2 agrees at 12 bases. This CDR3 is built from 16 residues. Trimming took 3 bases from V and 2 from J; bases not matched to a gene: 2. The germline CDR1 and CDR2 sequences are SGDLS and YYNGEE. The CDR3 is CASSGLAGANTGELFF. The DNA for the CDR3 is TGTGCCAGCAGCGGACTAGCGGGGGCCAACACCGGGGAGCTGTTTTTT.

V gene TRBV5-1 combines with J gene TRBJ1-1, with 8 bases fitting TRBD1. Germline V gives CDR1 SGHRS, CDR2 YFSETQ. V was clipped by 2 bases and J by 5 bases; unmatched bases: 11. The CDR3 is 16 residues long. CDR3 DNA sequence: TGCGCCAGCAGCTTCTCGTCAGGGGGCGGTTGGACTGAAGCTTTCTTT. Residues: CASSFSSGGGWTEAFF.

The rearrangement joins TRBV30 to TRBJ1-6; tentatively, D is TRBD1 (5 bases). CDR3 length equals 15 residues. Trimming took 1 base from V and 5 from J, leaving 12 bases between them. The germline V gene encodes CDR1 GTSNPN and CDR2 SVGIG (reference sequence). CDR3 region: CAWSGARANNSPLHF. The CDR3 nucleotides are TGTGCCTGGAGTGGGGCCAGGGCAAATAATTCACCCCTCCACTTT.

The V and J genes are TRBV12-3 or TRBV12-4 and TRBJ1-2, with D possibly matching TRBD1 (6 bases). The CDR3 covers 12 residues. Deletions cut 7 bases from V and 13 bases from J, with 19 bases between. CDR3 amino acids: CASKDDRFRSTF. As DNA, the CDR3 is TGTGCCAGCAAGGACGACAGGTTCAGGAGCACCTTC.

This chain uses TRBV30 with TRBJ1-2, with D possibly TRBD1 on 6 matching bases. CDR1 is GTSNPN and CDR2 is SVGIG in the germline V gene (reference sequence). This CDR3 contains 13 residues. Trimming left V 1 base short and J 7 bases short, with 13 bases between. CDR3 sequence (DNA): TGTGCCTGGAGTGGACAGGCCATATTTGGCTACACCTTC. This codes for CAWSGQAIFGYTF.

The chain is built from TRBV6-5 and TRBJ1-1; D is uncertain. The V end lost 6 bases, the J end lost 5 bases, and 16 bases lay between the germline ends. Per germline, CDR1 MNHEY and CDR2 SVGAGI. The CDR3 is 14 residues long. The CDR3: CASSPARVVTEAFF. The CDR3 nucleotides read TGTGCCAGCAGCCCCGCCCGGGTTGTGACTGAAGCTTTCTTT.

The chain couples TRBV7-2 to TRBJ2-3; D is unclear. Looked up from germline, CDR1 is SGHTA and CDR2 is FQGNSA. CDR3 size: 14 residues. V was clipped by 1 base and J by 0 bases, with 5 bases between them. The CDR3 loop is CASSLEQSTDTQYF. The DNA for the CDR3 is TGTGCCAGCAGCTTAGAACAGAGCACAGATACGCAGTATTTT. The variable domain in full, completed from reference TRBV7-2 and TRBJ2-3, reads GAGVSQSPSNKVTEKGKDVELRCDPISGHTALYWYRQSLGQGLEFLIYFQGNSAPDKSGLPSDRFSAERTGGSVSTLTIQRTQQEDSAVYLCASSLEQSTDTQYFGPGTRLTVL.

The V and J genes are TRBV27 and TRBJ2-1; 10 bases are shared with TRBD1. V shed 6 bases and J 4 bases; nucleotides not matched to a gene: 27. The CDR3 is made up of 22 amino acids. The V gene's germline CDR1 is MNHEY and CDR2 SMNVEV (reference sequence). CDR3 in DNA: TGTGCCAGCAGGCCCGGACAGGGGGTTCCTTTTAGTAGGTTGAACCTTTACAATGAGCAGTTCTTC. It is translated as CASRPGQGVPFSRLNLYNEQFF.

This clone has just a few counts. The V gene is TRBV7-3, the J gene TRBJ2-7; TRBD2 agrees at 8 bases. Trimming took 2 bases from V and 2 from J; bases not matched to a gene: 2. This CDR3 spans 14 amino acids. CDR1 SGHTA and CDR2 FQGTGA come from the germline V gene. The CDR3 here is CASSLQAGAYEQYF. CDR3 nucleotide sequence: TGTGCCAGCAGCTTACAAGCGGGAGCCTACGAGCAGTACTTC. Combining the CDR3 with reference TRBV7-3 and TRBJ2-7 gives the whole variable domain GAGVSQTPSNKVTEKGKYVELRCDPISGHTALYWYRQSLGQGPEFLIYFQGTGAADDSGLPNDRFFAVRPEGSVSTLKIQRTERGDSAVYLCASSLQAGAYEQYFGPGTRLTVT.

The V gene is TRBV19, the J gene TRBJ2-5, with a weak D call TRBD1 (6 bases). The CDR3 contains 14 residues. V was shortened by 5 bases and J by 2 bases, with 12 bases between the two germline ends. Germline values: CDR1 LNHDA, CDR2 SQIVND (reference sequence). The CDR3 region is CASSVGQLQETQYF. For the CDR3, the DNA is TGTGCCAGTAGTGTTGGACAGCTACAAGAGACCCAGTACTTC.

The rearrangement joins TRBV28 to TRBJ1-4, with 9 bases lining up with TRBD1. Unmatched junction bases numbered 11, after V lost 5 bases and J lost 10 bases. This CDR3 is 15 amino acids long. Germline V gene data show CDR1 as MDHEN and CDR2 as SYDVKM. The CDR3 region has the DNA TGTGCCAGCAGTACAGGGGGCACCATCGCTGGAAAACTGTTTTTT. This sequence encodes CASSTGGTIAGKLFF.

Only one count was recorded for this clone. The chain uses TRBV6-1 and TRBJ2-1; tentative D call: TRBD2 (6 bases). Germline CDR1 is MNHNS and CDR2 is SASEGT. The CDR3 spans 15 residues. Trimming removed 3 bases at V and 9 bases at J, with 18 bases between. The CDR3 spells CASSDPWGVSGEQFF. The CDR3 DNA follows: TGTGCCAGCAGTGACCCTTGGGGTGTTAGCGGTGAGCAGTTCTTC.

The chain couples TRBV12-3 or TRBV12-4 to TRBJ1-5; no reliable D call. The CDR3 is 12 amino acids. V lost 5 bases and J 8 bases, leaving 10 bases between the germline ends. CDR3 residues: CASSSSGEPQHF. The CDR3 DNA reads TGTGCCAGCAGTAGCTCGGGTGAGCCCCAGCATTTT.

CDR3 in amino acids: CASRQAGIYGYTF. As DNA, the CDR3 is TGTGCCAGCAGGCAAGCGGGGATCTATGGCTACACCTTC. This chain links TRBV2 with TRBJ1-2; D ambiguous. V lost 6 bases and J lost 4, with 12 bases in between. The CDR3 is 13 amino acids. The germline V gene has CDR1 SNHLY and CDR2 FYNNEI.

This sequence joins TRBV3-1 (or the pseudogene TRBV3-2) and TRBJ1-4; D is uncertain. Germline CDR1 is LGHDT and CDR2 is YNNKEL (reference sequence). Between the trimmed V and J ends, which lost 4 bases and 12 bases, there was a span of 15 bases. This CDR3 region has 13 residues. CDR3: CASSPPHPGELFF. The CDR3 nucleotides read TGTGCCAGCAGCCCTCCTCATCCCGGGGAACTGTTTTTT.

The chain is built from TRBV18 and TRBJ2-7; 8 nucleotides match TRBD1. The CDR3 is made up of 14 amino acids. Looked up from germline, CDR1 is KGHSH and CDR2 is LQKENI. After removal of 3 bases from V and 2 bases from J, the junction contained 3 bases not matched to a gene. The CDR3 DNA follows: TGTGCCAGCTCACCGACGACAGGGGCCTACGAGCAGTACGTC. This translates into CASSPTTGAYEQYV.

The chain carries TRBV7-2 and TRBJ1-5; 10 bases fit TRBD1. CDR1 SGHTA and CDR2 FQGNSA come from the germline V gene. Losses at the gene ends were 3 bases for V and 2 bases for J; bases not matched to a gene: 1. This CDR3 is built from 15 residues. The CDR3: CASSFGQGGNQPQHF. The CDR3 DNA reads as TGTGCCAGCAGCTTCGGACAGGGGGGCAATCAGCCCCAGCATTTT. Together with reference TRBV7-2 and TRBJ1-5, the CDR3 gives the full variable domain: GAGVSQSPSNKVTEKGKDVELRCDPISGHTALYWYRQSLGQGLEFLIYFQGNSAPDKSGLPSDRFSAERTGGSVSTLTIQRTQQEDSAVYLCASSFGQGGNQPQHFGDGTRLSIL.

This clone has just one count. This sequence joins TRBV19 and TRBJ1-1; a possible D gene is TRBD1 (6 bases). V was trimmed by 5 bases and J by 4 bases, leaving 17 bases between them. This CDR3 is built from 15 residues. The germline gives CDR1 LNHDA, CDR2 SQIVND (reference sequence). CDR3 sequence (DNA): TGTGCCAGTAGTTTCGGGGGGCACTTTCGCACTGAAGCTTTCTTT. Residues: CASSFGGHFRTEAFF.

The V gene is TRBV9, the J gene TRBJ1-2; TRBD1 agrees at 9 bases. The CDR3 contains 16 residues. Germline CDR1 SGDLS, CDR2 YYNGEE. V was clipped by 4 bases and J by 4 bases; unmatched bases: 11. The CDR3 DNA is TGTGCCAGCAGCCCGACTCCCGGGACAGGGCCCTATGGCTACACCTTC. Its translation is CASSPTPGTGPYGYTF.

The chain links TRBV6-2 or TRBV6-3 to TRBJ2-2; 9 nucleotides match TRBD2. V was pared by 6 bases and J by 5 bases, with 10 bases of the junction left unmatched. The V gene's germline CDR1 is MNHEY and CDR2 SVGEGT. The CDR3 sequence is 16 residues long. CDR3 DNA: TGTGCCAGCAGCCATCACCTAGCGGGGAAGACCGGGGAGCTGTTTTTT. As protein: CASSHHLAGKTGELFF.

The V call is TRBV7-2, the J call TRBJ1-3; 7 bases map to TRBD1. The CDR3 has 17 residues. The V and J ends lost 5 bases and 2 bases, in that order; junction bases with no gene match: 12. Germline V gene lookup returns CDR1 SGHTA and CDR2 FQGNSA. The CDR3 loop is CASSPEQGWATGNTIYF. The CDR3 bases are TGTGCCAGCAGCCCCGAACAGGGGTGGGCAACTGGAAACACCATATATTTT.

The chain uses TRBV25-1 and TRBJ2-3, with a tentative D call TRBD2 (7 bases). The CDR3 is made up of 14 amino acids. Germline-derived CDR1 and CDR2 are MGHDK and SYGVNS. Trimming cost V 6 bases and J 2 bases, with 12 bases left between them. The CDR3, as DNA: TGTGCCAGCAGGGGCCGGGGGGCCACAGATACGCAGTATTTT. Translation: CASRGRGATDTQYF.

The CDR3, as DNA: TGTGCCAGCAGTGAATGGGGGGTCACAGATACGCAGTATTTT. Translating gives CASSEWGVTDTQYF. The rearrangement links TRBV2 to TRBJ2-3; D is possibly TRBD2 (6 bases). Germline V lookup: CDR1 SNHLY, CDR2 FYNNEI. V lost 2 bases and J 2 bases, leaving 8 bases between the germline ends. The CDR3 is made up of 14 amino acids.

The chain recombines TRBV9 with TRBJ2-1; weak D call: TRBD2 (7 bases). CDR3 size: 19 residues. CDR1 SGDLS and CDR2 YYNGEE come from the germline V gene. The V and J ends lost 4 bases and 6 bases respectively, with 29 bases between them. The CDR3 DNA is TGTGCCAGCAGCCGATTTAACCGGGGGGCGAGACACGGGGCCAATGAGCAGTTCTTC. Its translation: CASSRFNRGARHGANEQFF.